This TCR beta chain was sequenced in a study of blood T cell repertoires in COVID-19. Germline CDR1 and CDR2: MNHEY and SVGAGI. There are 16 residues in the CDR3. V lost 4 bases to trimming and J lost 4 bases; unmatched junction nucleotides: 9. Here immunoSEQ multiplex PCR was the method, and the copy in TCRdb shows in-frame clones only, minus some. This sample has around 330,000 clones, with around 90% found just once. This sequence originates from a man aged 60 to 75 who had recovered from COVID-19. This chain connects TRBV6-5 to TRBJ1-5; 8 nucleotides align to TRBD1. The source material was PBMCs or T cells enriched from blood (not recorded which). In DNA, the CDR3 is TGTGCCAGCAGTTTATCCCGGGACAGGAGGAATCAGCCCCAGCATTTT. Translating it yields CASSLSRDRRNQPQHF.